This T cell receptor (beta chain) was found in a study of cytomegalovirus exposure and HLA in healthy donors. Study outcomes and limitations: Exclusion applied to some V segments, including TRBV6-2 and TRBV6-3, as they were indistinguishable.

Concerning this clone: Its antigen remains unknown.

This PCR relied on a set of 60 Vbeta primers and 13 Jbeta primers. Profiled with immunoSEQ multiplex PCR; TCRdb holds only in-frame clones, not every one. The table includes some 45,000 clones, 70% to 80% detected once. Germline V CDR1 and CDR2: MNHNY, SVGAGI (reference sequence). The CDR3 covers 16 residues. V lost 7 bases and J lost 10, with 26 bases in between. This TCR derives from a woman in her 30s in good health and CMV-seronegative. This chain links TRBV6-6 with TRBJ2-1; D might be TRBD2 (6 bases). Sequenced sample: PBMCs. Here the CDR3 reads CASNTRGSANRREQFF. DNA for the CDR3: TGTGCCAGCAATACACGGGGGTCTGCTAACCGCCGAGAGCAGTTCTTC.